A single sample gave rise to the 29 T cell receptor beta chains below, sequenced in a study of CD8+CD57+ T cells in acquired aplastic anemia. Patients sequenced had flow cytometry evidence of CD8+CD57+ cell expansion. Genomic DNA was employed as the template in profiling TCR beta VDJ and CDR3. From the reads, TCRdb called clonotypes with MiXCR, one entry per CDR3 protein. The sample lists around 130,000 distinct CDR3 sequences; 50% to 60% were seen once. Sequenced material: sorted CD4+, CD8+, or CD8+CD57+ T cells (not recorded which) from PBMCs. These receptors originate from a human donor with aplastic anemia.

The chain employs TRBV19 and TRBJ2-7, with TRBD1 matching over 8 bases. Losses at the gene ends were 5 bases for V and 5 bases for J; bases not matched to a gene: 8. This CDR3 is built from 14 residues. CDR1 is LNHDA and CDR2 is SQIVND in the germline V gene (reference sequence). CDR3 in amino acids: CASSARTGSHEQYF. CDR3 nucleotide sequence: TGTGCCAGTAGTGCCAGGACAGGGTCCCACGAGCAGTACTTC.

V is TRBV27 and J is TRBJ2-7, with 8 bases identical to TRBD1. The CDR3 covers 15 residues. The V and J ends lost 4 bases and 1 base, in that order; junction bases with no gene match: 6. Per germline, CDR1 MNHEY and CDR2 SMNVEV (reference sequence). The CDR3: CASSYQGAGSYEQYF. CDR3 sequence (DNA): TGTGCCAGCAGTTATCAGGGGGCCGGGTCCTACGAGCAGTACTTC.

The rearrangement links TRBV5-1 to TRBJ2-1; D unclear. CDR3 length: 16 residues. Trimming removed 0 bases from V and 0 bases from J, with 10 bases in between. CDR1 and CDR2 (germline): SGHRS, YFSETQ. CDR3 nucleotides: TGCGCCAGCAGCTTGGGTGAGGCGGTCTCCTACAATGAGCAGTTCTTC. Translation: CASSLGEAVSYNEQFF. Full variable domain (remainder filled in from reference TRBV5-1 and TRBJ2-1): KAGVTQTPRYLIKTRGQQVTLSCSPISGHRSVSWYQQTPGQGLQFLFEYFSETQRNKGNFPGRFSGRQFSNSRSEMNVSTLELGDSALYLCASSLGEAVSYNEQFFGPGTRLTVL.

This chain connects TRBV7-3 to TRBJ2-1; D is unclear. In germline, CDR1 is SGHTA, CDR2 FQGTGA. Trimming stripped 3 bases from V and 8 bases from J, with 8 bases between. CDR3 size: 12 residues. The CDR3 DNA reads TGTGCCAGCAGCTTGTCGAAGTATGAGCAGTTCTTC. Amino acid sequence: CASSLSKYEQFF.

The rearrangement links TRBV24-1 to TRBJ2-5, with unresolved D. The CDR3 spans 16 residues. Deletions cut 0 bases from V and 1 base from J, with 11 bases between. CDR1 is KGHDR and CDR2 is SFDVKD in the germline V gene. The CDR3 region is CATSDLTSDLQETQYF. The CDR3 nucleotides are TGTGCCACCAGTGATTTGACCTCGGACCTCCAAGAGACCCAGTACTTC.

In regard to this clonotype: This clone may be a read error of a much larger clone one base away. The chain employs TRBV5-1 and TRBJ2-1; 8 nucleotides agree with TRBD1. From germline, CDR1 is SGHRS and CDR2 YFSETQ. The CDR3 runs 17 residues. CDR3 region: CAISLRGSGGEIDEQFF. CDR3 nucleotide sequence: TGCGCCATCAGCCTACGCGGATCAGGGGGCGAAATCGATGAGCAGTTCTTC.

The table lists this clonotype with a few counts. The chain couples TRBV15 to TRBJ1-2; tentative D call: TRBD1 (5 bases). This CDR3 spans 14 amino acids. Germline assignment: CDR1 LNHNV and CDR2 YYDKDF (reference sequence). V dropped 5 bases and J dropped 4 bases, with 14 bases sitting between them. The DNA for the CDR3 is TGTGCCACCAGCCCGAGGGCAGGGAGCTATGGCTACACCTTC. Its translation: CATSPRAGSYGYTF.

This clonotype was seen once. The rearrangement joins TRBV10-2 to TRBJ2-5; TRBD2 matches at 7 bases. Per the germline V gene, CDR1 is WSHSY and CDR2 is SAAADI. V trimming: 0 bases; J trimming: 1 base; junction bases outside the gene matches: 2. The CDR3 runs to 15 residues. This CDR3 reads CASSESRTSQETQYF. The DNA for the CDR3 is TGCGCCAGCAGTGAGTCGAGGACTAGCCAAGAGACCCAGTACTTC.

The J gene is TRBJ1-4, the V gene TRBV3-1; D perhaps matches TRBD1 (6 bases). V lost 6 bases and J lost 8, with 22 bases in between. Germline V CDR1 and CDR2: LGHDT, YNNKEL (reference sequence). CDR3 length equals 16 residues. CDR3 protein: CASSTGAGAFGEKLFF. CDR3 DNA: TGTGCCAGCAGTACCGGGGCAGGGGCCTTTGGAGAAAAACTGTTTTTT.

J is TRBJ2-7 and V is TRBV12-3 or TRBV12-4; 9 bases line up with TRBD2. The CDR3 is made up of 16 amino acids. With V trimmed by 5 bases and J by 0 bases, 8 bases remained unmatched. This CDR3 is CASSAYSGGYSYEQYF. CDR3 coding DNA: TGTGCCAGCAGTGCATATAGCGGGGGATACTCCTACGAGCAGTACTTC.

As for this clonotype: This may be a read error, as it is one base from a much larger clone. The V and J genes are TRBV11-2 and TRBJ2-1; D unclear. Germline V gives CDR1 SGHAT, CDR2 FQNNGV. This CDR3 is 12 amino acids long. The CDR3 loop reads CTSNSVANEQFF. Written as DNA, the CDR3 is TGTACCAGCAACTCCGTAGCCAATGAGCAGTTCTTC.

This clonotype showed up many times. The chain couples TRBV5-7 to TRBJ1-2; unclear D gene. TRBV5-7 is sorted into the ORF group, with uncertain function. Trimming removed 0 bases from V and 7 bases from J, with 19 bases in between. The CDR3 consists of 16 residues. CDR3 in DNA: TGTGCCAGCAGCTTGGGAGTACACGGGTATGTTGCTGGCTACACCTTC. Its translation is CASSLGVHGYVAGYTF.

This chain connects TRBV12-5 to TRBJ2-5; TRBD1 matches at 10 bases. Per germline, CDR1 LGHNT and CDR2 FRNRAP. The CDR3 is 15 residues long. V lost 1 base to trimming and J lost 4 bases; unmatched junction nucleotides: 3. This chain's CDR3 is CASGLGQGAGETQYF. The DNA for the CDR3 is TGTGCTAGTGGTTTGGGACAGGGGGCAGGAGAGACCCAGTACTTC.

V and J are TRBV6-4 and TRBJ2-1; tentative D call: TRBD2 (7 bases). Germline values: CDR1 MRHNA, CDR2 SNTAGT. V lost 4 bases to trimming and J lost 9 bases, with 13 bases between them. There are 13 residues in the CDR3. CDR3 region: CASSGLRGGEQFF. The CDR3 DNA reads as TGTGCCAGCAGTGGGCTAAGGGGGGGTGAGCAGTTCTTC.

The chain carries TRBV7-9 and TRBJ2-7, with D hard to call. V lost 5 bases and J lost 2, with 7 bases in between. CDR3 size: 12 residues. Germline loops: CDR1 SEHNR, CDR2 FQNEAQ (reference sequence). The CDR3 DNA is TGTGCCAGCAGCCCTTACCCCTACGAGCAGTACTTC. This sequence encodes CASSPYPYEQYF.

The chain employs TRBV7-9 and TRBJ2-7, with 8 bases lining up with TRBD1. Trimming at V came to 1 base and at J to 1 base, leaving 3 bases not matched to a gene. Germline CDR1 SEHNR, CDR2 FQNEAQ (reference sequence). This CDR3 has 15 amino acids. CDR3 loop: CASSLEGDRSYEQYF. CDR3 in DNA: TGTGCCAGCAGCTTAGAGGGGGACAGGTCCTACGAGCAGTACTTC.

The J gene is TRBJ2-3, the V gene TRBV11-1; D may be TRBD2 (7 bases). The ends were cut back, 2 bases at V and 1 base at J, with 13 bases in the middle. The CDR3 spans 16 residues. From germline, CDR1 is SGHAT and CDR2 FQDESV (reference sequence). CDR3 in DNA: TGTGCCAGCAGCTTACCGGGGGGCCGGGGCACAGATACGCAGTATTTT. Translated, it gives CASSLPGGRGTDTQYF.

There are a few counts of this clonotype. This chain joins TRBV7-8 and TRBJ1-5; D not resolved. The V and J ends lost 2 bases and 5 bases respectively, with 7 bases between them. The length of the CDR3 is 13 residues. Germline V gene sequence: CDR1 SGHVS, CDR2 FQNEAQ. The CDR3 sequence: CASSLKTDQPQHF. DNA for the CDR3: TGTGCCAGCAGCTTAAAGACGGATCAGCCCCAGCATTTT.

The V call is TRBV25-1, the J call TRBJ1-5; 8 nucleotides match TRBD1. Germline trimming cut 6 bases from V and 6 bases from J; bases unmatched to any gene: 7. Germline V gene sequence: CDR1 MGHDK, CDR2 SYGVNS. This CDR3 comprises 14 residues. In DNA form, the CDR3 reads TGTGCCAGCAGACAGGGGGATTTGGGTCAGCCCCAGCATTTT. Amino acids: CASRQGDLGQPQHF.

This clonotype has only one observation. The rearrangement joins TRBV19 to TRBJ1-1; D is undetermined. Germline V CDR1 and CDR2: LNHDA, SQIVND (reference sequence). This CDR3 is 14 amino acids long. V was trimmed by 5 bases and J by 0 bases, leaving 10 bases between them. As DNA, the CDR3 is TGTGCCAGTAGTGTCTGGGCGGTGAACACTGAAGCTTTCTTT. As protein: CASSVWAVNTEAFF.

The V and J genes are TRBV30 and TRBJ2-5, with a weak D call TRBD1 (5 bases). V shed 2 bases and J shed 4 bases, with 17 bases lying between them. The CDR3 has 15 amino acids. Germline values: CDR1 GTSNPN, CDR2 SVGIG (reference sequence). CDR3 loop: CAWSTAKGIGETQYF. CDR3 DNA: TGTGCCTGGAGTACGGCCAAGGGGATTGGAGAGACCCAGTACTTC.

CDR3 DNA: TGCAGTGCTTCTGAAGACAGGGGCCAAGAGACCCAGTACTTC. Protein: CSASEDRGQETQYF. V usage is TRBV20-1 and J usage is TRBJ2-5; 8 nucleotides align to TRBD1. Germline V gives CDR1 DFQATT, CDR2 SNEGSKA (reference sequence). J gave up 1 base and V 5 bases, and 6 bases lay outside the gene matches. This CDR3 spans 14 amino acids.

The chain has TRBV7-9 and TRBJ1-6; 7 nucleotides match TRBD1. The CDR3 consists of 14 residues. Germline assignment: CDR1 SEHNR and CDR2 FQNEAQ (reference sequence). With 5 bases clipped from V and 7 bases from J, the junction kept 5 bases outside the gene matches. CDR3 amino acids: CASSVGQTNSPLHF. CDR3 DNA: TGTGCCAGCAGCGTGGGACAGACCAATTCACCCCTCCACTTT.

The gene calls are TRBV10-2 and TRBJ1-1, with D perhaps TRBD1 (5 bases). Germline-derived CDR1 and CDR2 are WSHSY and SAAADI. The CDR3 contains 14 residues. V was shortened by 6 bases and J by 1 base, with 12 bases between the two germline ends. For the CDR3, the DNA is TGCGCCAGCAGAACCTCAGGGACGAACACTGAAGCTTTCTTT. Its protein is CASRTSGTNTEAFF.

This clonotype has ten or more counts. The CDR3 here is CASSQGTGGVEQFF. CDR3 nucleotide sequence: TGCGCCAGCAGCCAAGGTACGGGGGGCGTTGAGCAGTTCTTC. The J gene is TRBJ2-1, the V gene TRBV4-1; D is possibly TRBD2 (7 bases). The germline V and J ends were trimmed by 1 base and 9 bases, with 13 bases remaining between them. CDR3 length: 14 residues. Germline CDR1 is MGHRA and CDR2 is YSYEKL.

This clonotype was seen a handful of times. This chain links TRBV18 with TRBJ2-2; 7 bases align to TRBD1. Germline CDR1 KGHSH, CDR2 LQKENI. Trimming cost V 2 bases and J 3 bases; bases outside gene matches: 9. This CDR3 is built from 17 residues. Here the CDR3 reads CASSPSLQGRYTGELFF. The CDR3 DNA sequence: TGTGCCAGCTCACCATCCCTACAGGGGCGTTACACCGGGGAGCTGTTTTTT.

This clonotype was detected ten times or more. The chain joins TRBV27 to TRBJ2-3; 14 bases align to TRBD2. Losses at the gene ends were 5 bases for V and 8 bases for J; bases not matched to a gene: 6. The CDR3 covers 15 residues. The germline V gene encodes CDR1 MNHEY and CDR2 SMNVEV (reference sequence). The CDR3 DNA is TGTGCCAGCAGTCTGACTAGCGGGGGGGCTGGTACGCAGTATTTT. Protein sequence: CASSLTSGGAGTQYF.

This clonotype occurred many times. The chain couples TRBV10-3 to TRBJ2-3; 10 nucleotides agree with TRBD2. The CDR3 spans 17 residues. Germline lookup yields CDR1 ENHRY and CDR2 SYGVKD. V lost 3 bases, J lost 4 bases, and 10 bases stayed unmatched. CDR3 loop: CAISDPPSGGLADTQYF. The CDR3 bases are TGTGCCATCAGTGACCCGCCTAGCGGGGGATTAGCAGATACGCAGTATTTT.

This clonotype was seen a few times. The chain links TRBV2 to TRBJ1-5; no definite D call. The CDR3 covers 13 residues. V dropped 7 bases and J dropped 4 bases, with 11 bases sitting between them. Germline loops: CDR1 SNHLY, CDR2 FYNNEI. The CDR3 here is CASTFAGNQPQHF. CDR3 DNA: TGTGCCAGCACATTCGCGGGGAATCAGCCCCAGCATTTT.